These 28 T cell receptor beta chains were sequenced from one sample in a study of T cell responses to AZD1222 COVID-19 vaccine. TCRdb's copy holds only in-frame clones and misses some; the assay was immunoSEQ multiplex PCR. The data contain more than 150,000 clones, more than 75% of them singletons. The material sequenced was peripheral blood, taken 28 days after the second AZD1222 dose. These TCRs come from an adult who received the AZD1222 COVID-19 vaccine.

This clone was detected only a few times. The J gene is TRBJ2-2, the V gene TRBV6-5; D uncertain. Germline assignment: CDR1 MNHEY and CDR2 SVGAGI. CDR3 size: 13 residues. Trimming removed 2 bases from V and 4 bases from J, with 5 bases in between. The CDR3 spells CASSYQATGELFF. DNA for the CDR3: TGTGCCAGCAGTTACCAAGCCACCGGGGAGCTGTTTTTT.

The J gene is TRBJ2-7, the V gene TRBV6-5; either TRBD1 or TRBD2 may fit D (5 bases each). The V and J ends lost 7 bases and 0 bases respectively, with 16 bases between them. CDR3 length: 15 amino acids. Germline V lookup: CDR1 MNHEY, CDR2 SVGAGI. The CDR3, as DNA: TGTGCCAGCAATCCGGGACGGATGATCTCCTACGAGCAGTACTTC. It yields the protein CASNPGRMISYEQYF.

Written as DNA, the CDR3 is TGTGCCAGCAGCTTGTACAGCTCCTACAATGAGCAGTTCTTC. This translates into CASSLYSSYNEQFF. The V and J genes are TRBV5-4 and TRBJ2-1; D remains unclear. Germline assignment: CDR1 SGHNT and CDR2 YYREEE (reference sequence). V dropped 1 base and J dropped 0 bases, with 5 bases sitting between them. This CDR3 region has 14 residues.

This clone was found once. This chain connects TRBV28 to TRBJ1-2, with a tentative D call TRBD1 (6 bases). The CDR3 sequence is 14 residues long. Trimming removed 6 bases from V and 5 bases from J, with 16 bases in between. Germline V gene lookup returns CDR1 MDHEN and CDR2 SYDVKM. The CDR3 loop reads CASSHDRLGYGYTF. Here the CDR3 DNA reads TGTGCCAGCAGCCACGACAGGCTTGGTTATGGCTACACCTTC.

Here the CDR3 DNA reads TGTGCCAGCAGCTTGGCCGGTAAAAGTCGAGAGACCCAGTACTTC. This translates into CASSLAGKSRETQYF. The V and J genes are TRBV5-4 and TRBJ2-5; D is unresolved. The CDR3 sequence is 15 residues long. The germline CDR1 and CDR2 sequences are SGHNT and YYREEE (reference sequence). The V end was cut by 0 bases, the J end by 4 bases, with 13 bases between.

J is TRBJ2-3 and V is TRBV6-4; 8 bases are shared with TRBD1. The ends lost 2 bases at V and 5 bases at J; junction bases unmatched: 3. The CDR3 length is 14 residues. Germline CDR1 is MRHNA and CDR2 is SNTAGT. The chain's CDR3 is CASSDAGGRDTQYF. CDR3 coding DNA: TGTGCCAGCAGTGACGCAGGGGGCAGAGATACGCAGTATTTT.

This sequence joins TRBV27 and TRBJ1-6, with D possibly being TRBD1 (5 bases). V shed 4 bases and J shed 9 bases, with 13 bases lying between them. The CDR3 is made up of 14 amino acids. The germline CDR1 and CDR2 sequences are MNHEY and SMNVEV (reference sequence). CDR3 residues: CASSYGGEVSPLHF. CDR3 nucleotide sequence: TGTGCCAGCAGTTATGGGGGTGAGGTTTCACCCCTCCACTTT.

Concerning this clone itself: At one end the junction does not follow the germline gene, possibly because of a read error. The chain recombines TRBV28 with TRBJ1-5; no clear D. The CDR3 contains 8 residues. CDR1 and CDR2 from the germline V gene are MDHEN and SYDVKM. CDR3 sequence (DNA): TGTGCCAGCCCTCTAAGCAATTTT. Encoded protein: CASPLSNF.

The J gene is TRBJ2-7, the V gene TRBV5-4, with 9 bases aligning to TRBD1. Trimming took 0 bases from V and 6 from J; bases not matched to a gene: 4. Germline V gene sequence: CDR1 SGHNT, CDR2 YYREEE (reference sequence). The CDR3 loop spans 14 amino acids. CDR3 sequence reads: CASSLGDRDPEQYF. The DNA of the CDR3 is TGTGCCAGCAGCTTGGGGGACAGGGACCCCGAGCAGTACTTC.

V gene TRBV4-1 combines with J gene TRBJ2-4; the match to TRBD1 covers 8 bases. Trimming took 0 bases from V and 4 from J; bases not matched to a gene: 5. Germline-derived CDR1 and CDR2 are MGHRA and YSYEKL. The CDR3 is made up of 16 amino acids. The CDR3 nucleotides read TGCGCCAGCAGCCAAGAAATCAGGGGGCCAAAAAACATTCAGTACTTC. This gives the protein CASSQEIRGPKNIQYF.

The chain joins TRBV6-5 to TRBJ1-3; 10 nucleotides line up with TRBD1. The CDR3 loop spans 15 amino acids. V lost 4 bases, J lost 3 bases, and 3 bases stayed unmatched. Germline CDR1 is MNHEY and CDR2 is SVGAGI. The CDR3 reads CASSLGTGVGNTIYF. The CDR3 nucleotides read TGTGCCAGCAGTTTAGGGACAGGGGTTGGAAACACCATATATTTT.

The V and J genes are TRBV6-5 and TRBJ2-7, with a weak D call TRBD2 (6 bases). The V gene lost 6 bases and the J gene lost 3 bases, with 15 bases spanning the gap. Germline CDR1 is MNHEY and CDR2 is SVGAGI. This CDR3 contains 14 residues. CDR3 sequence: CASSPPGRHYEQYF. The CDR3 DNA reads as TGTGCCAGCAGCCCCCCAGGGAGGCACTACGAGCAGTACTTC.

The chain links TRBV6-2 or TRBV6-3 to TRBJ2-7; possible D gene TRBD2, 6 bases. V was clipped by 6 bases and J by 2 bases, with 11 bases between them. The length of the CDR3 is 13 residues. CDR1 and CDR2 from the germline V gene are MNHEY and SVGEGT. CDR3 DNA: TGTGCCAGCAGCGTCGGGAGTCCCTACGAGCAGTACTTC. This translates into CASSVGSPYEQYF.

This clone turned up a few times. The CDR3 nucleotides read TGTGCCAGTAGTCCCAGGACACCAACTAACTATGGCTACACCTTC. It yields the protein CASSPRTPTNYGYTF. The chain recombines TRBV19 with TRBJ1-2; D is possibly TRBD1 (5 bases). Deletions cut 5 bases from V and 0 bases from J, with 13 bases between. Germline V gene data show CDR1 as LNHDA and CDR2 as SQIVND (reference sequence). This CDR3 contains 15 residues.

CDR3 coding DNA: TGTGCCACCAGTGATTTGGGACAGGGGGACACCGGGGAGCTGTTTTTT. Translation gives CATSDLGQGDTGELFF. V gene TRBV24-1 combines with J gene TRBJ2-2; 10 bases agree with TRBD1. CDR1 KGHDR and CDR2 SFDVKD come from the germline V gene. CDR3 length: 16 amino acids. V lost 0 bases, J lost 3 bases, and 0 bases stayed unmatched.

J is TRBJ2-2 and V is TRBV7-2; no firm D call. The CDR3 spans 14 residues. V shed 1 base and J shed 6 bases, with 9 bases lying between them. The germline gives CDR1 SGHTA, CDR2 FQGNSA. CDR3 amino acids: CASSLDLSAGELFF. CDR3 DNA sequence: TGTGCCAGCAGCTTAGATCTGTCGGCCGGGGAGCTGTTTTTT.

The chain recombines TRBV9 with TRBJ2-7; D perhaps matches TRBD2 (6 bases). Germline V CDR1 and CDR2: SGDLS, YYNGEE. With 4 bases removed from V and 6 bases from J, the gap between germline ends came to 8 bases. The CDR3 runs 11 residues. The CDR3 DNA reads TGTGCCAGCAGCCGGGACTCCGAGCAGTACTTC. This gives the protein CASSRDSEQYF.

This chain joins TRBV6-1 and TRBJ1-2, with 10 bases lining up with TRBD1. Trimming at V came to 1 base and at J to 4 bases, leaving 0 bases not matched to a gene. Germline V gene sequence: CDR1 MNHNS, CDR2 SASEGT. CDR3 length equals 14 residues. CDR3 region: CASSEGTGGYGYTF. The DNA for the CDR3 is TGTGCCAGCAGTGAAGGGACAGGGGGCTATGGCTACACCTTC.

J is TRBJ2-7 and V is TRBV30; 7 bases line up with TRBD2. CDR3 length: 16 residues. Unmatched junction bases numbered 14, after V lost 1 base and J lost 5 bases. Per the germline V gene, CDR1 is GTSNPN and CDR2 is SVGIG (reference sequence). For the CDR3, the DNA is TGTGCCTGGAGTGGGGACCAGTTCGCTCGGGAGGACGAGCAGTACTTC. Residues: CAWSGDQFAREDEQYF.

V gene TRBV18 combines with J gene TRBJ1-3; 7 bases line up with TRBD1. This CDR3 is built from 18 residues. With V trimmed by 4 bases and J by 0 bases, 12 bases remained unmatched. Per germline, CDR1 KGHSH and CDR2 LQKENI. CDR3 in DNA: TGTGCCAGCTCACAAGAAGCACAGGGGATACACTCTGGAAACACCATATATTTT. Encoded protein: CASSQEAQGIHSGNTIYF.

The V call is TRBV28, the J call TRBJ2-6; 11 positions agree with TRBD1. Germline V gives CDR1 MDHEN, CDR2 SYDVKM. The CDR3 extends over 17 amino acids. With V trimmed by 4 bases and J by 0 bases, 2 bases remained unmatched. The CDR3 spells CASSSGQGVSGANVLTF. The CDR3, as DNA: TGTGCCAGCAGTTCGGGACAGGGGGTCTCTGGGGCCAACGTCCTGACTTTC.

The rearrangement uses TRBV29-1 and TRBJ1-2; TRBD1 matches 7 bases. The germline CDR1 and CDR2 sequences are SQVTM and ANQGSEA. V dropped 4 bases and J dropped 4; count of bases not matched to a gene: 6. The CDR3 totals 13 residues. The CDR3 nucleotides are TGCAGCGTTGCCCAGGGGGAAGGCTATGGCTACACCTTC. Translation gives CSVAQGEGYGYTF.

V usage is TRBV27 and J usage is TRBJ1-5, with TRBD1 as a possible D gene (6 bases). Trimming took off 6 bases at V and 3 bases at J, with 12 bases between the two ends. CDR1 and CDR2 from the germline V gene are MNHEY and SMNVEV (reference sequence). CDR3 size: 14 residues. The CDR3 reads CASSSGTTNQPQHF. The CDR3 DNA reads as TGTGCCAGCAGCTCCGGGACAACCAATCAGCCCCAGCATTTT.

Details on this clone: The junction does not match germline at one end; this may be a read error. The gene calls are TRBV30 and TRBJ2-7; D remains ambiguous. CDR1 and CDR2 (germline): GTSNPN, SVGIG (reference sequence). The CDR3 totals 11 residues. CDR3 region: CAWSVSHEQYF. The CDR3 nucleotides are TGTGCCTGGAGTGTCTCCCACGAGCAGTACTTC.

This clone showed up just a few times. This CDR3 reads CAWRPGNQPQHF. CDR3 sequence (DNA): TGTGCCTGGAGGCCGGGTAATCAGCCCCAGCATTTT. The chain uses TRBV30 and TRBJ1-5; the D is unclear. V lost 3 bases and J 4 bases, leaving 7 bases between the germline ends. The CDR3 has 12 residues. The V gene's germline CDR1 is GTSNPN and CDR2 SVGIG (reference sequence).

This clone was observed a handful of times. This rearrangement joins TRBV5-1 to TRBJ2-5; weak D call: TRBD1 (5 bases). V was clipped by 0 bases and J by 4 bases, with 13 bases between them. This CDR3 contains 15 residues. The germline CDR1 and CDR2 sequences are SGHRS and YFSETQ. CDR3 sequence reads: CASSLEGARRETQYF. CDR3 nucleotides: TGCGCCAGCAGCTTGGAAGGGGCTAGGAGAGAGACCCAGTACTTC.

The J gene is TRBJ2-1, the V gene TRBV11-3; possibly TRBD2 for D (6 bases). The germline gives CDR1 SGHNT, CDR2 YENEEA. The CDR3 contains 13 residues. V lost 5 bases, J lost 7 bases, and 12 bases lay in between. CDR3 residues: CASSPGRRNEQFF. DNA for the CDR3: TGTGCCAGCAGCCCCGGGAGAAGGAATGAGCAGTTCTTC.

This sequence joins TRBV18 and TRBJ2-5, with 7 bases lining up with TRBD1. Germline loops: CDR1 KGHSH, CDR2 LQKENI. The CDR3 sequence is 13 residues long. V was clipped by 6 bases and J by 8 bases; unmatched bases: 9. In DNA, the CDR3 is TGTGCCAGCTCCCAAGACAGGGTTATTACCCAGTACTTC. Its protein product is CASSQDRVITQYF.